This T cell receptor beta chain derives from a study of blood T cells in healthy people across ages. From germline, CDR1 is MGHRA and CDR2 YSYEKL. V shed 3 bases and J shed 2 bases, with 13 bases lying between them. CDR3 size: 15 residues. This clonotype was picked up a small number of times. A sample-barcoded 5' primer and a J-beta primer mix were used in a second PCR of roughly 7 to 11 cycles. Each sample yielded at least 3 million CDR3-containing paired-end reads. From the 5' RACE reads, TCRdb called clonotypes with MiXCR, one entry per CDR3 protein. The sample holds approximately 1,000,000 distinct CDR3 sequences, less than 50% seen once.

This sequence was found in a woman aged 55-75 years in good health. The sequenced sample consisted of blood. This rearrangement joins TRBV4-1 to TRBJ2-5; a weak D match, TRBD2 (5 bases). CDR3: CASSQVPGRQETQYF. Here the CDR3 DNA reads TGCGCCAGCAGCCAGGTTCCGGGAAGACAAGAGACCCAGTACTTC.